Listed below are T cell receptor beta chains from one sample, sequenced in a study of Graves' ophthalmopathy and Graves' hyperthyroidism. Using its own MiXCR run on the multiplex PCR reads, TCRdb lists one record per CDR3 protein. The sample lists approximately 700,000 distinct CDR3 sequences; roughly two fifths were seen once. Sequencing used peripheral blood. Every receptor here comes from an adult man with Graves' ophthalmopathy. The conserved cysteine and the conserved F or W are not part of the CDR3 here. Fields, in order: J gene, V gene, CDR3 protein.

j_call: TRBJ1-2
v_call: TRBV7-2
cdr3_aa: AGSVQGNYGYT

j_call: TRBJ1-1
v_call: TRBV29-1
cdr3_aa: SVRTGMEAF

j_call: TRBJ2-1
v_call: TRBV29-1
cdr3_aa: SADRTSGIGNEQF

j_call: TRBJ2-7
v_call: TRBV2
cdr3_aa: ASSYSGEAYEQY

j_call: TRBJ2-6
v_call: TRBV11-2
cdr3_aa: ASSLTSSGANVLT

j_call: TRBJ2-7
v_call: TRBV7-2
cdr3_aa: ASSLAGGFVEQY

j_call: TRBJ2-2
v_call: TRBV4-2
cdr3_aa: ASSPLAGGPRVKAGELF

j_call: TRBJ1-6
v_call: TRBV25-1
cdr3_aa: ASRAEGWSSPLH

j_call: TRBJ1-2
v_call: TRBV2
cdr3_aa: ASRDRGQNYGYT

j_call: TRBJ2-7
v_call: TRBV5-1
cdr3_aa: ASSLAGQRTLYEQY

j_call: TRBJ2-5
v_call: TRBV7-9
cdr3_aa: ASSSPKLGETQY

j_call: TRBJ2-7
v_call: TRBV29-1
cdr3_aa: SVRSGEQY

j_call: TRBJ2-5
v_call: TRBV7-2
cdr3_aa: ASSPPRLRGAWETQY

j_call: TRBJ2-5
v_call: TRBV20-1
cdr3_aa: SAARGHSGETQY

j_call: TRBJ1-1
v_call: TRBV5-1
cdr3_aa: ASTTGVNTEAF

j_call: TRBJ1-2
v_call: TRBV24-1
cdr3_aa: ATSDLGSRFGYT

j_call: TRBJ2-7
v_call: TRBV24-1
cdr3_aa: ATSDPGTSGTPEQY

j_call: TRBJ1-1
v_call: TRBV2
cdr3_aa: ASSESGAGSTEAF

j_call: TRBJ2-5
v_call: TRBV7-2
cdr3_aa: ASSARAIAPGETQY

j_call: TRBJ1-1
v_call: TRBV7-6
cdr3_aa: ASSGGWGTEAF

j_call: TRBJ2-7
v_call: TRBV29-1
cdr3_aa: SVGGDGAYEQY

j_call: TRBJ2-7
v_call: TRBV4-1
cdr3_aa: ASSRSDRVPGEQY

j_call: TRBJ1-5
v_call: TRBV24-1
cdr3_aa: VSSYGGGQPQH

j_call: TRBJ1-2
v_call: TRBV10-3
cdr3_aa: AISESVGYT

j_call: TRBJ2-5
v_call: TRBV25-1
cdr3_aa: ASSSFGVGGTQY

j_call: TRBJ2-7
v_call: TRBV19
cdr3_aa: ASRATGTSGPGEQY

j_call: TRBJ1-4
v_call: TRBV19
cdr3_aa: ASSIREQREATNEKLF

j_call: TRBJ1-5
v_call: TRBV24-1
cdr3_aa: ASRVGFSNQPQH

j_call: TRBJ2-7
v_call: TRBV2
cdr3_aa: ASSFGGGSYEQY

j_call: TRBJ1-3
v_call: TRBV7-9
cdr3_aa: ASSQNSGPERNTIY

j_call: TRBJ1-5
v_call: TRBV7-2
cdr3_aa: ASSPSGTGGNQPQH

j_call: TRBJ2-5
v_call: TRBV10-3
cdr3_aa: AINRGLAGGRETQY